These 11 T cell receptor beta chains were sequenced from one sample in a study of identifying expanded T cells in peripheral blood. Assay: immunoSEQ multiplex PCR; the TCRdb copy retains only in-frame clones and omits some. Of approximately 130,000 clones in the sample, around 84% were seen once. The specimen was blood. These receptors were taken from a person between 18 and 75 years old in good health.

The gene calls are TRBV2 and TRBJ2-1, with a weak D call TRBD2 (6 bases). CDR1 is SNHLY and CDR2 is FYNNEI in the germline V gene. The length of the CDR3 is 18 residues. V was trimmed by 11 bases and J by 3 bases, leaving 29 bases between them. In DNA, the CDR3 is TGTGCCTGGGAATCGCGGGGTGAAAGGGGTGAATACTACAATGAGCAGTTCTTC. Its translation is CAWESRGERGEYYNEQFF.

The chain carries TRBV7-2 and TRBJ1-1; D is uncertain. Trimming took off 1 base at V and 7 bases at J, with 13 bases between the two ends. The CDR3 is made up of 14 amino acids. Germline assignment: CDR1 SGHTA and CDR2 FQGNSA. CDR3 DNA: TGTGCCAGCAGCTTAGACGAGACCTGGAATGAAGCTTTCTTT. This translates into CASSLDETWNEAFF.

The chain couples TRBV7-9 to TRBJ1-1, with TRBD1 as a possible D gene (6 bases). The CDR3 extends over 15 amino acids. The V gene lost 5 bases and the J gene lost 2 bases, with 15 bases spanning the gap. Germline CDR1 reads SEHNR; CDR2 reads FQNEAQ (reference sequence). The CDR3 DNA sequence: TGTGCCAGCAGCACGCCCAGACAGGTAAACACTGAAGCTTTCTTT. Translation gives CASSTPRQVNTEAFF.

The chain has TRBV5-1 and TRBJ2-7; TRBD2 matches 7 bases. This CDR3 comprises 14 residues. V shed 7 bases and J 0 bases; nucleotides not matched to a gene: 7. Germline lookup yields CDR1 SGHRS and CDR2 YFSETQ. The CDR3, as DNA: TGCGCCAGCGGGCTGGGGGGGAGCTCCTACGAGCAGTACTTC. Protein: CASGLGGSSYEQYF.

J is TRBJ1-1 and V is TRBV4-3, with 8 bases that match TRBD1. The length of the CDR3 is 16 residues. V trimming: 4 bases; J trimming: 2 bases; junction bases outside the gene matches: 9. Germline CDR1 reads LGHNA; CDR2 reads YSLEER. This chain's CDR3 is CASSLDRATANTEAFF. CDR3 nucleotide sequence: TGCGCCAGCAGCCTGGACAGGGCGACAGCAAACACTGAAGCTTTCTTT.

The chain links TRBV14 to TRBJ1-6; D is undetermined. CDR1 is SGHDN and CDR2 is FVKESK in the germline V gene. The V gene lost 4 bases and the J gene lost 7 bases, with 11 bases spanning the gap. This CDR3 region has 14 residues. The DNA of the CDR3 is TGTGCCAGCAGCCCTTACGGTCCGAATTCACCCCTCCACTTT. Translated: CASSPYGPNSPLHF.

The rearrangement joins TRBV11-3 to TRBJ1-1; D is uncertain. Looked up from germline, CDR1 is SGHNT and CDR2 is YENEEA. The CDR3 is 16 residues long. Trimming took 5 bases from V and 0 from J, leaving 16 bases between them. The CDR3 coding sequence is TGTGCCAGCAGCGGCGGTGCGAGAGGAATGAACACTGAAGCTTTCTTT. This codes for CASSGGARGMNTEAFF.

The J gene is TRBJ2-3, the V gene TRBV7-2; tentatively, D is TRBD2 (7 bases). With 1 base removed from V and 0 bases from J, the gap between germline ends came to 14 bases. The CDR3 totals 17 residues. CDR1 SGHTA and CDR2 FQGNSA come from the germline V gene. The CDR3 here is CASSLGAGGPSTDTQYF. The DNA of the CDR3 is TGTGCCAGCAGCTTAGGGGCCGGGGGGCCGAGCACAGATACGCAGTATTTT.

This clone appeared a few times. The gene calls are TRBV6-1 and TRBJ1-5; D not certain. V dropped 0 bases and J dropped 0 bases, with 12 bases sitting between them. The germline V gene encodes CDR1 MNHNS and CDR2 SASEGT. The CDR3 is 17 amino acids. The CDR3 nucleotides read TGTGCCAGCAGTGAAGCGGGAGGGCCAGATAGCAATCAGCCCCAGCATTTT. It yields the protein CASSEAGGPDSNQPQHF.

This chain links TRBV6-6 with TRBJ1-4, with TRBD1 as a possible D gene (5 bases). V shed 8 bases and J shed 6 bases, with 13 bases lying between them. The CDR3 is 13 amino acids. Germline values: CDR1 MNHNY, CDR2 SVGAGI (reference sequence). The CDR3: CASEVRVDEKLFF. The CDR3 DNA follows: TGTGCCAGCGAGGTCAGGGTCGATGAAAAACTGTTTTTT.

The V call is TRBV30, the J call TRBJ2-7; 7 nucleotides align to TRBD2. Germline V CDR1 and CDR2: GTSNPN, SVGIG (reference sequence). This CDR3 contains 13 residues. V shed 4 bases, J shed 4 bases, and the junction held 7 bases outside the gene matches. In nucleotides, the CDR3 is TGTGCCTGGAAAAGGTCGGGGGGATACGAGCAGTACTTC. It yields the protein CAWKRSGGYEQYF. Looking up the rest from reference TRBV30 and TRBJ2-7 gives the full variable domain: SQTIHQWPATLVQPVGSPLSLECTVEGTSNPNLYWYRQAAGRGLQLLFYSVGIGQISSEVPQNLSASRPQDRQFILSSKKLLLSDSGFYLCAWKRSGGYEQYFGPGTRLTVT.